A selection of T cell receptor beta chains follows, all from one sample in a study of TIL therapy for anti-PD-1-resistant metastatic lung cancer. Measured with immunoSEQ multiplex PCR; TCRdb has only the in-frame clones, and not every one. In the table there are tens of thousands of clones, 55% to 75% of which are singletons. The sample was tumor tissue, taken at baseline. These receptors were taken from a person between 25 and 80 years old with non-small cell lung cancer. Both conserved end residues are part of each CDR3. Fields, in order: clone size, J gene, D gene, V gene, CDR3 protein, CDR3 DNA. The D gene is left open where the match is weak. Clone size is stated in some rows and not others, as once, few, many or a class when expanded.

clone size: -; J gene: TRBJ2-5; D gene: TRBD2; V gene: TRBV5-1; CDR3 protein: CASSLTGLAPQETQYF; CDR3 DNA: TGCGCCAGCAGCTTGACGGGACTAGCGCCCCAAGAGACCCAGTACTTC
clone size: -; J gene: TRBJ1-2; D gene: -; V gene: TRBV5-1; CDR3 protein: CASSPRPSIQGLNGYTF; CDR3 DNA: TGCGCCAGCAGCCCGCGTCCCAGCATACAGGGCCTTAATGGCTACACCTTC
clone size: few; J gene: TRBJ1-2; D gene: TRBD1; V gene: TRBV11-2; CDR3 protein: CASSSTGGYGYTF; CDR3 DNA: TGTGCCAGCAGCTCAACAGGGGGATATGGCTACACCTTC
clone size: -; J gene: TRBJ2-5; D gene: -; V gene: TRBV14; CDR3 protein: CASSQVVSGTQYF; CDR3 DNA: TGTGCCAGCAGCCAAGTAGTTTCGGGGACCCAGTACTTC
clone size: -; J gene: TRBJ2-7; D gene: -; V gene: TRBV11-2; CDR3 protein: CASSLPYEQYF; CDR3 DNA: TGTGCCAGCAGCTTGCCCTACGAGCAGTACTTC
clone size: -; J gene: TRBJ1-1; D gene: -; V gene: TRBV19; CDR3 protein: CASSIVGGRAPEAFF; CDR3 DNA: TGTGCCAGTAGTATAGTTGGGGGAAGAGCCCCCGAAGCTTTCTTT
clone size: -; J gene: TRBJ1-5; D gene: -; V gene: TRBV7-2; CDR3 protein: CASSLEGYVHQPQHF; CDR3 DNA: TGTGCCAGCAGCTTAGAAGGCTACGTCCATCAGCCCCAGCATTTT
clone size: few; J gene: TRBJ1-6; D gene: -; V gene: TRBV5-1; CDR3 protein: CASSLAGGYDSPLHF; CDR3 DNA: TGCGCCAGCAGCTTGGCGGGGGGTTACGACTCACCCCTCCACTTT
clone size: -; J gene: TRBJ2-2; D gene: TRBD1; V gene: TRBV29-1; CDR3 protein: CSVKTGDNTGELFF; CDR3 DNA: TGCAGCGTTAAGACAGGGGACAACACCGGGGAGCTGTTTTTT
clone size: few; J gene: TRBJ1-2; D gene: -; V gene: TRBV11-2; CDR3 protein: CASSLEPGAGLSYTF; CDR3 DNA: TGTGCCAGCAGCTTAGAACCAGGAGCCGGGTTAAGCTACACCTTC
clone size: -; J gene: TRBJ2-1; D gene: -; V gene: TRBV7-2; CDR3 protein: CASSFGRGSSYNEQFF; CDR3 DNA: TGTGCCAGCAGCTTTGGACGGGGGAGCTCCTACAATGAGCAGTTCTTC
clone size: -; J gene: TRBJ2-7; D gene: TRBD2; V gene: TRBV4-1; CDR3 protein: CASSQIGLAGGQSYEQYF; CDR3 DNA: TGCGCCAGCAGCCAGATCGGACTAGCGGGGGGGCAATCCTACGAGCAGTACTTC
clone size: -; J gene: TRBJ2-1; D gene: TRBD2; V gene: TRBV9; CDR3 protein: CASSVVRGGADEQFF; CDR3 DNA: TGTGCCAGCAGCGTAGTCCGCGGGGGGGCCGATGAGCAGTTCTTC
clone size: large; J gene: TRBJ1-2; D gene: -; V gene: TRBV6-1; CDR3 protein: CASSEARKGSRVRGYTF; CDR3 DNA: TGTGCCAGCAGTGAAGCGCGGAAAGGGTCGAGGGTCCGTGGCTACACCTTC
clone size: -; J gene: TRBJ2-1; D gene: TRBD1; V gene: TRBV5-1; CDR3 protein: CASSLVGQGDEQFF; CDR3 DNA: TGCGCCAGCAGCTTGGTGGGACAGGGTGATGAGCAGTTCTTC
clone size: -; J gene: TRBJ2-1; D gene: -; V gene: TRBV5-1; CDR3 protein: CASRTGETNNEQFF; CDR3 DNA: TGCGCCAGCAGGACGGGGGAGACCAACAATGAGCAGTTCTTC
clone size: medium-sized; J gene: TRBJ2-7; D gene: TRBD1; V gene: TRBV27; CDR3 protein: CASSLSGRGLYF; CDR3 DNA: TGTGCCAGCAGTTTATCGGGCAGGGGGCTGTACTTC
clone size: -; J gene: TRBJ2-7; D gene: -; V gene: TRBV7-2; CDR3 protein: CASSSPDNSGYEQYF; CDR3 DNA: TGTGCCAGCAGCTCCCCCGACAATTCAGGTTACGAGCAGTACTTC
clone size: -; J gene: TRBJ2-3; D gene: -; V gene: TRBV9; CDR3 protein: CASSVLGTQGDTQYF; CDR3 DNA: TGTGCCAGCAGCGTACTCGGGACCCAGGGGGATACGCAGTATTTT
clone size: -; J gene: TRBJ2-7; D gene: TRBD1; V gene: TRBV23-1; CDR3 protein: CASSVTGTGPSYEQYF; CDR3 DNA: TGCGCCAGCAGTGTAACCGGGACAGGGCCCTCCTACGAGCAGTACTTC
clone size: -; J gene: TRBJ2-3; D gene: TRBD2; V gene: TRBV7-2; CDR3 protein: CASSLAGSGGTDTQYF; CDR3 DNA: TGTGCCAGCAGCTTAGCTGGTAGCGGGGGCACAGATACGCAGTATTTT
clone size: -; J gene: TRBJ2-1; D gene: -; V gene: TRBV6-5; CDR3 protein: CASSYTIGGNEQFF; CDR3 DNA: TGTGCCAGCAGTTACACCATAGGGGGCAATGAGCAGTTCTTC
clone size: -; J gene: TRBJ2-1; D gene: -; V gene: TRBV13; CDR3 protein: CASSPGGPGYNEQFF; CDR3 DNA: TGTGCCAGCAGCCCCGGGGGGCCGGGGTACAATGAGCAGTTCTTC
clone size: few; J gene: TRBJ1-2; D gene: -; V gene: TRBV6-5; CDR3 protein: CASSPSGGGEGGYTF; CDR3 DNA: TGTGCCAGCAGTCCCTCCGGGGGGGGCGAGGGTGGCTACACCTTC
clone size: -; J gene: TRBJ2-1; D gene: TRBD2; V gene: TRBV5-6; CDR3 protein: CASSPELAGDNEQFF; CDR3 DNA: TGTGCCAGCAGCCCCGAACTGGCGGGGGACAATGAGCAGTTCTTC
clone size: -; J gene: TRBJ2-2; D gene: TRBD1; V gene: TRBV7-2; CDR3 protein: CASSSGTGNTGELFF; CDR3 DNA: TGTGCCAGCAGCTCCGGGACAGGAAACACCGGGGAGCTGTTTTTT
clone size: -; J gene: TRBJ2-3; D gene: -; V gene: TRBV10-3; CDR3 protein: CAIGGGTDTQYF; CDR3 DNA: TGTGCCATCGGTGGGGGCACAGATACGCAGTATTTT
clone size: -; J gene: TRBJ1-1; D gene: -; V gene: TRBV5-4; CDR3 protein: CASSFNANTEAFF; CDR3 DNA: TGTGCCAGCAGCTTTAACGCGAACACTGAAGCTTTCTTT
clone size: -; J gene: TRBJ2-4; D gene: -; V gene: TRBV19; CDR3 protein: CASSYVPGGGDIQYF; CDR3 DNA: TGTGCCAGTAGTTACGTACCGGGTGGGGGAGACATTCAGTACTTC
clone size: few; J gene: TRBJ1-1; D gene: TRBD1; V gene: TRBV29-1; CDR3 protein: CSGWDSLNTEAFF; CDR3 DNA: TGCAGCGGCTGGGACAGCTTGAACACTGAAGCTTTCTTT
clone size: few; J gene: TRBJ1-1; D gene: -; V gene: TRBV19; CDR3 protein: CASRPGRVSGFEAFF; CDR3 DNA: TGTGCCAGTAGGCCGGGCAGGGTCAGCGGGTTTGAAGCTTTCTTT
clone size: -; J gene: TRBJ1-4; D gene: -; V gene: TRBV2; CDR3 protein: CASSYGQSEKLFF; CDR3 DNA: TGTGCCAGCAGTTACGGACAGAGTGAAAAACTGTTTTTT
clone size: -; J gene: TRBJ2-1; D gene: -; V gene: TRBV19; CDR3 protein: CASRGPYYNEQFF; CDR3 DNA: TGTGCCAGTCGGGGGCCCTACTACAATGAGCAGTTCTTC
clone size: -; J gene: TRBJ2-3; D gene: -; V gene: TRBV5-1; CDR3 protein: CASSSVGGLTDTQYF; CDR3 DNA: TGCGCCAGCAGCTCCGTAGGGGGTCTCACAGATACGCAGTATTTT
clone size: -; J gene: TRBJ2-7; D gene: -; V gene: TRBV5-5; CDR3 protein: CASSLDISYEQYF; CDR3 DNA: TGTGCCAGCAGCTTGGACATATCCTACGAGCAGTACTTC
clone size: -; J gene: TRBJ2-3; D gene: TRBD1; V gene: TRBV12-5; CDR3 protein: CASGLELGQGTDTQYF; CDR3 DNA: TGTGCTAGTGGTTTGGAACTCGGACAGGGCACAGATACGCAGTATTTT
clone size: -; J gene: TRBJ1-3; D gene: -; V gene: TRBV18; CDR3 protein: CASSPFTGSGNTIYF; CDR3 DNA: TGTGCCAGCTCACCATTTACAGGGTCTGGAAACACCATATATTTT
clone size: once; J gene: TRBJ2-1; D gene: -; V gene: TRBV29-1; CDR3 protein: CSVERVGGGLPYNEQFF; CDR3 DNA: TGCAGCGTTGAAAGGGTAGGGGGGGGGCTACCCTACAATGAGCAGTTCTTC
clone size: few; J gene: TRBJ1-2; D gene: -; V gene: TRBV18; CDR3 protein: CASSISIQDGYTF; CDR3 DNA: TGTGCCAGCTCAATCTCTATCCAGGATGGCTACACCTTC
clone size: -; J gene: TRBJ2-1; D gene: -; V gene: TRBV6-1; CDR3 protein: CASSERGRGGDNEQFF; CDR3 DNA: TGTGCCAGCAGTGAAAGAGGCAGGGGAGGAGATAATGAGCAGTTCTTC
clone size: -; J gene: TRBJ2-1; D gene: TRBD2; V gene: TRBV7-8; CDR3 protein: CASSVPSGSFYNEQFF; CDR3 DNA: TGTGCCAGCAGCGTCCCTAGCGGAAGCTTTTACAATGAGCAGTTCTTC
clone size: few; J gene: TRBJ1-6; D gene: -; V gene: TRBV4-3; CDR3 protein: CASSQEQSSYNSPLHF; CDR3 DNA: TGCGCCAGCAGCCAAGAACAGAGCTCCTATAATTCACCCCTCCACTTT
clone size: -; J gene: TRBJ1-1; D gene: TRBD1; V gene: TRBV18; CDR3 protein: CASSPLRTGGNAEAFF; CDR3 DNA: TGTGCCAGCTCACCCCTAAGGACAGGGGGAAACGCTGAAGCTTTCTTT
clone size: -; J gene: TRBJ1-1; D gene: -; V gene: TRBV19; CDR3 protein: CASSLGLTGLMNTEAFF; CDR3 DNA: TGTGCCAGTAGTCTGGGACTGACCGGGCTAATGAACACTGAAGCTTTCTTT
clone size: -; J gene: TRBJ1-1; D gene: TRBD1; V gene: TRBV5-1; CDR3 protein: CASSRDSNTEAFF; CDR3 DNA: TGCGCCAGCAGCAGGGACAGCAACACTGAAGCTTTCTTT
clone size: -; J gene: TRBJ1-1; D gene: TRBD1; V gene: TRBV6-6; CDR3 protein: CASSLDRGYTEAFF; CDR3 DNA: TGTGCCAGCAGTTTAGACAGGGGGTACACTGAAGCTTTCTTT
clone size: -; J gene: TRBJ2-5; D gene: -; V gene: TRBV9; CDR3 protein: CASSPPNQGGTAQETQYF; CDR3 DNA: TGTGCCAGCAGCCCACCCAATCAGGGGGGGACTGCTCAAGAGACCCAGTACTTC
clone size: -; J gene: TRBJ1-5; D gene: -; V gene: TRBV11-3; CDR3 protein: CASSFGWGPNQPQHF; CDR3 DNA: TGTGCCAGCAGCTTCGGCTGGGGTCCGAATCAGCCCCAGCATTTT
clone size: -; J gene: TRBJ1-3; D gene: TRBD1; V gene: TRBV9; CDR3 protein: CASSVARTGSGNTIYF; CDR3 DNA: TGTGCCAGCAGCGTAGCTAGGACAGGCTCTGGAAACACCATATATTTT
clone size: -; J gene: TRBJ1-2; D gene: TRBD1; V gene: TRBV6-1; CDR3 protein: CASRTGPGQAYGYTF; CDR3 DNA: TGTGCCAGCAGGACAGGCCCCGGACAGGCATATGGCTACACCTTC
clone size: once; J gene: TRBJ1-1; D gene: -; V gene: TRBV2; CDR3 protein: CASSQMTANTEAFF; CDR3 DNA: TGTGCCAGCAGTCAAATGACAGCGAACACTGAAGCTTTCTTT
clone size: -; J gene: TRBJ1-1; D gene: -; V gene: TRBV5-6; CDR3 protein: CASSVMGQLNTEAFF; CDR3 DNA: TGTGCCAGCAGCGTAATGGGACAATTAAACACTGAAGCTTTCTTT
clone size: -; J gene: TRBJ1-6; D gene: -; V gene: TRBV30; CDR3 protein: CAWKGTYNSPLHF; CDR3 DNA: TGTGCCTGGAAGGGAACCTATAATTCACCCCTCCACTTT
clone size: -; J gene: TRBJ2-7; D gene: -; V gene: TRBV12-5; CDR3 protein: CASGPRQDGYEQYF; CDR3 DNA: TGTGCTAGTGGACCTCGACAGGATGGGTACGAGCAGTACTTC
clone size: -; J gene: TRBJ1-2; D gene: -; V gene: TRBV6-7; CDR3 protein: CASSYTEGQCGYTF; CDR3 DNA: TGTGCCAGCAGTTACACGGAAGGACAATGTGGCTACACCTTC
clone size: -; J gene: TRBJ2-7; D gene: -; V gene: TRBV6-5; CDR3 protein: CASSYSGTGSYEQYF; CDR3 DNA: TGTGCCAGCAGTTACTCGGGGACGGGGAGTTACGAGCAGTACTTC
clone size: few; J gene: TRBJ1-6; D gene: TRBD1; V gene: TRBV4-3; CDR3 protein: CASSQDEGTGGSPLHF; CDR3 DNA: TGCGCCAGCAGCCAAGACGAAGGGACAGGGGGTTCACCCCTCCACTTT
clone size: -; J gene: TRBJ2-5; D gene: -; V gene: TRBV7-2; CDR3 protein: CASSSKETQYF; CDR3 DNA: TGTGCCAGCAGCTCAAAAGAGACCCAGTACTTC
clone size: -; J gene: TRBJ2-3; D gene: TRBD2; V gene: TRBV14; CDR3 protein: CASSQGSSGGFLADTQYF; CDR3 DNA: TGTGCCAGCAGCCAGGGAAGTAGCGGGGGGTTTCTGGCAGATACGCAGTATTTT